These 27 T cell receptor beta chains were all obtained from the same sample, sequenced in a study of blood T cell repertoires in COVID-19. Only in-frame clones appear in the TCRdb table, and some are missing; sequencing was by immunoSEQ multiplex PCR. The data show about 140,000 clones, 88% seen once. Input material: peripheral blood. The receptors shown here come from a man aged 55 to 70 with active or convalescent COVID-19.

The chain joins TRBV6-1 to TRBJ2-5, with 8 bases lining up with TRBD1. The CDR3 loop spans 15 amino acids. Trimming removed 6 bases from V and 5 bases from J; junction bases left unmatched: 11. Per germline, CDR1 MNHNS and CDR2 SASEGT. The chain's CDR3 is CASRDSGGGRETQYF. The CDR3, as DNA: TGTGCCAGCAGGGACTCAGGGGGCGGAAGGGAGACCCAGTACTTC.

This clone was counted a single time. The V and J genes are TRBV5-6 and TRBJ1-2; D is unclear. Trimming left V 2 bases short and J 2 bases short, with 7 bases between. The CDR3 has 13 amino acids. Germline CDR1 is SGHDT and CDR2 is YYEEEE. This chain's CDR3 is CASSLQNNYGYTF. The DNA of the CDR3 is TGTGCCAGCAGCTTACAAAACAACTATGGCTACACCTTC.

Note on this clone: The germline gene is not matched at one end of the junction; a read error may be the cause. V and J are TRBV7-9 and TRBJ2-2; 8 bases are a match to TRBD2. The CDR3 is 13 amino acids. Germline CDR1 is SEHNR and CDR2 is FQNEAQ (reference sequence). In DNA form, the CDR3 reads TGTGCCGGCAGCGGGAGCAACACCGGGGAGCTGTTTTTT. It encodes CAGSGSNTGELFF. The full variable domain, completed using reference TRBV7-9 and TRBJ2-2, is DTGVSQNPRHKITKRGQNVTFRCDPISEHNRLYWYRQTLGQGPEFLTYFQNEAQLEKSRLLSDRFSAERPKGSFSTLEIQRTEQGDSAMYLCAGSGSNTGELFFGEGSRLTVL.

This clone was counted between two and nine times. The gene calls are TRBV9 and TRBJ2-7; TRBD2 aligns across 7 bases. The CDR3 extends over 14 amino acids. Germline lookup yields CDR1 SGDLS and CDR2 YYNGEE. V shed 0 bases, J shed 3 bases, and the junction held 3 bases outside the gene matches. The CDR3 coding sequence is TGTGCCAGCAGCGTAGGGCTAGCGGACTACGAGCAGTACTTC. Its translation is CASSVGLADYEQYF.

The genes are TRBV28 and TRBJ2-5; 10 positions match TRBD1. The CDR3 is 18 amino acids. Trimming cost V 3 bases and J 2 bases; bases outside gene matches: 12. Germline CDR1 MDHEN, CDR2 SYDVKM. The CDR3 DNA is TGTGCCAGCAGTTTTTTGACAGGGGGCGGTTTCGGACAAGAGACCCAGTACTTC. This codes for CASSFLTGGGFGQETQYF.

The CDR3 coding sequence is TGTGCCACCAGCAGAGATCGTGGGACAGCTGAGAATCAGCCCCAGCATTTT. It encodes CATSRDRGTAENQPQHF. The V gene is TRBV15, the J gene TRBJ1-5; 7 bases are shared with TRBD1. This CDR3 is built from 17 residues. Germline CDR1 reads LNHNV; CDR2 reads YYDKDF (reference sequence). J lost 4 bases, V lost 0 bases, and 9 bases had no gene match.

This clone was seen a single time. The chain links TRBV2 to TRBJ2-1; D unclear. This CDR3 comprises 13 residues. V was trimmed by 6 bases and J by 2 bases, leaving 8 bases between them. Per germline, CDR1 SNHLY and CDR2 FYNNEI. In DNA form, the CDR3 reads TGTGCCAGCAGACTTCGGGCCTACAATGAGCAGTTCTTC. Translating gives CASRLRAYNEQFF.

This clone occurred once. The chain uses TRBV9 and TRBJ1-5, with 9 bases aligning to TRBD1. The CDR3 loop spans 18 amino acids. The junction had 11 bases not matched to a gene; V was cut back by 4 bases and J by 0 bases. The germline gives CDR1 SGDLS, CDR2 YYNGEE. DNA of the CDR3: TGTGCCAGCAGCTTTCGGACAGGGGAACTTTATAGCAATCAGCCCCAGCATTTT. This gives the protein CASSFRTGELYSNQPQHF.

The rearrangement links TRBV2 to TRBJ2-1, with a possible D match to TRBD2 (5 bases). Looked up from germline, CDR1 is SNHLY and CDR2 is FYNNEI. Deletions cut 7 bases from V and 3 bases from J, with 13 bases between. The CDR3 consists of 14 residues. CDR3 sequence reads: CASTQEAGYNEQFF. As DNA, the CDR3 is TGTGCCAGCACCCAAGAGGCGGGCTACAATGAGCAGTTCTTC.

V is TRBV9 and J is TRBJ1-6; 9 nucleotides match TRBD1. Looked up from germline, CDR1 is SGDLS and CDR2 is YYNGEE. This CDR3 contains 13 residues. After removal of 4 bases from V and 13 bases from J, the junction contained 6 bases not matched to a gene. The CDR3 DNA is TGTGCCAGCAGCCCTCGGACAGGGGCCCCCCTCCACTTT. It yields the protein CASSPRTGAPLHF.

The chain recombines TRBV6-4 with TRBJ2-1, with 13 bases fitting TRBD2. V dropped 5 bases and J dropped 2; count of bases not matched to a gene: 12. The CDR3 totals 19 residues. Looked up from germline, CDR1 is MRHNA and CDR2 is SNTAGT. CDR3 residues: CASSPGLAGRGGAYNEQFF. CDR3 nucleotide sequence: TGTGCCAGCAGTCCGGGACTAGCGGGGAGGGGAGGGGCCTACAATGAGCAGTTCTTC.

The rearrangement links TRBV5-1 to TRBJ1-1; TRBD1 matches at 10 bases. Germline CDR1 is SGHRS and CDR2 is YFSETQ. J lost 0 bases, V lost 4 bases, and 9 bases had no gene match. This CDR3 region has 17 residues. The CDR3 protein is CASSHPSGTGVNTEAFF. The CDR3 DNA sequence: TGCGCCAGCAGCCATCCGTCCGGGACAGGGGTGAACACTGAAGCTTTCTTT. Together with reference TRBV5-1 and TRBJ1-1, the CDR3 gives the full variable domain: KAGVTQTPRYLIKTRGQQVTLSCSPISGHRSVSWYQQTPGQGLQFLFEYFSETQRNKGNFPGRFSGRQFSNSRSEMNVSTLELGDSALYLCASSHPSGTGVNTEAFFGQGTRLTVV.

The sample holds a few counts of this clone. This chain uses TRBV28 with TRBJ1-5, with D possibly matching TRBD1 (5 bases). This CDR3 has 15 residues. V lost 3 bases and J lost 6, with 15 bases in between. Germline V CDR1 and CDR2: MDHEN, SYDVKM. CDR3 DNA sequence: TGTGCCAGCAGTTTGGGGAAGGGGATCCCTCAGCCCCAGCATTTT. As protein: CASSLGKGIPQPQHF.

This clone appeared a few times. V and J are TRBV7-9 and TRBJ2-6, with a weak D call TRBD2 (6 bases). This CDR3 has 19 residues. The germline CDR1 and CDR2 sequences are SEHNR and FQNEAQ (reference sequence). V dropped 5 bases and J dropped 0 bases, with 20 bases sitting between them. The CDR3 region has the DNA TGTGCCAGCAGCCTCGGGACTCTTGACCGATACTCTGGGGCCAACGTCCTGACTTTC. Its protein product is CASSLGTLDRYSGANVLTF.

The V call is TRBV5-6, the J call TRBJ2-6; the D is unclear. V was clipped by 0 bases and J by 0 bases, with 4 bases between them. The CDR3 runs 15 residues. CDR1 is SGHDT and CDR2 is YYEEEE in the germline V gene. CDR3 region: CASSLGYSGANVLTF. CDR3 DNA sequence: TGTGCCAGCAGCTTGGGTTACTCTGGGGCCAACGTCCTGACTTTC.

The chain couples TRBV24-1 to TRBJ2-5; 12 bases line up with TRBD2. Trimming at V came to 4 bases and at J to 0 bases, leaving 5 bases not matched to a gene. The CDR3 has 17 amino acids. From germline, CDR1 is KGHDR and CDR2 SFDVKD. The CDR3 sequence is CATSDSTSGSYQETQYF. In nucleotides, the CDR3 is TGTGCCACCAGTGACTCGACTAGCGGGAGTTACCAAGAGACCCAGTACTTC.

CDR3 protein: CASSQQGSEKLFF. The CDR3 nucleotides read TGTGCCAGCAGCCAACAGGGTAGTGAAAAACTGTTTTTT. This chain uses TRBV12-3 or TRBV12-4 with TRBJ1-4, with D perhaps matching TRBD1 (6 bases). With 6 bases removed from V and 7 bases from J, the gap between germline ends came to 12 bases. The length of the CDR3 is 13 residues.

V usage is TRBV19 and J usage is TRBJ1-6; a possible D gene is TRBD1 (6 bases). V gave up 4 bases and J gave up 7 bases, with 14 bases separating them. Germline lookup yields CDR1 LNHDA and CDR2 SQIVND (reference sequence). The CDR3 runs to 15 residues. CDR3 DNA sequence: TGTGCCAGTAGTAACGAACAGGGTGTCAATTCACCCCTCCACTTT. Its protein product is CASSNEQGVNSPLHF. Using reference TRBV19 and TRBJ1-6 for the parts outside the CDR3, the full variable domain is DGGITQSPKYLFRKEGQNVTLSCEQNLNHDAMYWYRQDPGQGLRLIYYSQIVNDFQKGDIAEGYSVSREKKESFPLTVTSAQKNPTAFYLCASSNEQGVNSPLHFGNGTRLTVT.

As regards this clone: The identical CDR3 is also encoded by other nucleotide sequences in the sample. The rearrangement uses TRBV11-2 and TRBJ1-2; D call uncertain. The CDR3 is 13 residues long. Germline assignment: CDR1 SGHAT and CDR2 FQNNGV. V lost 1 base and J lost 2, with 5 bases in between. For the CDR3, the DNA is TGTGCCAGCAGCTTAGGGCAGAACTATGGCTACACCTTC. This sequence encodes CASSLGQNYGYTF.

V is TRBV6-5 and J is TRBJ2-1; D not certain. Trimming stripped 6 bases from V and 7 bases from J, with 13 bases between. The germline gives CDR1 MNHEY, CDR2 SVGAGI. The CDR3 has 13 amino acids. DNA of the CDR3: TGTGCCAGCAGCCACGGGTACGGGAATGAGCAGTTCTTC. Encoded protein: CASSHGYGNEQFF.

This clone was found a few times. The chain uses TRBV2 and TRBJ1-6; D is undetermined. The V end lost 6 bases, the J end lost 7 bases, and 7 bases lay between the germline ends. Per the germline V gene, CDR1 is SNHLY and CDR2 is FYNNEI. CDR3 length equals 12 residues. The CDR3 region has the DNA TGTGCCAGCAGCCGGGTCAATTCACCCCTCCACTTT. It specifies CASSRVNSPLHF.

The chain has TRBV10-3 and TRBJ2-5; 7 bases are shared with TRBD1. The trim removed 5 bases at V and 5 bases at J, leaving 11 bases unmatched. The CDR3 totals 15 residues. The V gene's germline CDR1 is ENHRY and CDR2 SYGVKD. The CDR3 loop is CAISSGTARPETQYF. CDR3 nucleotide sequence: TGTGCCATCAGTTCCGGGACAGCAAGGCCGGAGACCCAGTACTTC.

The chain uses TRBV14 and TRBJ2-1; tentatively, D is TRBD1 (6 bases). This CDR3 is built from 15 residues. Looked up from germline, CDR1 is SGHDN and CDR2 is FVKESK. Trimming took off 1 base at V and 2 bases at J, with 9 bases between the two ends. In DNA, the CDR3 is TGTGCCAGCAGCCAAGTTTGGGACACCTACAATGAGCAGTTCTTC. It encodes CASSQVWDTYNEQFF.

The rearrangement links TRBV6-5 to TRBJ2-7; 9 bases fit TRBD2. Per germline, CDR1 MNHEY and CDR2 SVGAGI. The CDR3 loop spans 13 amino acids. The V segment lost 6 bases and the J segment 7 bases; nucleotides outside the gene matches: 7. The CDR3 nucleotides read TGTGCCAGCAGCCTAGCGGGATTTCGGGAGCAGTACTTC. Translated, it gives CASSLAGFREQYF.

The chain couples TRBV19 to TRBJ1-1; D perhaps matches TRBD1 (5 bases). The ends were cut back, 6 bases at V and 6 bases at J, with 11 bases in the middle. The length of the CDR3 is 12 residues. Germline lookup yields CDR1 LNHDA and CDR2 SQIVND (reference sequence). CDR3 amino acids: CASRGREAEAFF. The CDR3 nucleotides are TGTGCCAGTAGAGGCAGGGAAGCTGAAGCTTTCTTT.

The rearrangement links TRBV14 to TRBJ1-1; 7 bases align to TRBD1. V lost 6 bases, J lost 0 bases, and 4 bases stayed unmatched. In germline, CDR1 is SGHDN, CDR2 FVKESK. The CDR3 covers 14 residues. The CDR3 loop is CASRTQGMNTEAFF. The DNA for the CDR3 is TGTGCCAGCAGGACACAGGGGATGAACACTGAAGCTTTCTTT.

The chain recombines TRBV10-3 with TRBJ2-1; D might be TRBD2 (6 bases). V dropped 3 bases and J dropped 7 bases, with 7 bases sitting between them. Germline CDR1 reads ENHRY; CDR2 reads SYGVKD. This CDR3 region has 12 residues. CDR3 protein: CAISDRGNEQFF. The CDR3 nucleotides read TGTGCCATCAGTGACCGGGGGAATGAGCAGTTCTTC.